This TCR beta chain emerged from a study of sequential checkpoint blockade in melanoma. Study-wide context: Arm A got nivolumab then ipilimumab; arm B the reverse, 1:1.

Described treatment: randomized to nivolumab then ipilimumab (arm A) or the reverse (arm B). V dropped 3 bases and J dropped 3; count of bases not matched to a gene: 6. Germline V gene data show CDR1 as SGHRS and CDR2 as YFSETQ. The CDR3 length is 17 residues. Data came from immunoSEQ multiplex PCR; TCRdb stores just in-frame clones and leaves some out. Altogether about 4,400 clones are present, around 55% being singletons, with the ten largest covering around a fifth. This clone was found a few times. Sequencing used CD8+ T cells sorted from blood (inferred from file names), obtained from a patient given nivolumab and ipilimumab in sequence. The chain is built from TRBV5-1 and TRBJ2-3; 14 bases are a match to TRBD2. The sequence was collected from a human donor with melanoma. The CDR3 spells CASSSGGTSGRTDTQYF. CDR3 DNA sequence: TGCGCCAGCAGCTCGGGGGGGACTAGCGGGAGAACAGATACGCAGTATTTT.